This T cell receptor (beta chain) comes out of a study of spatial heterogeneity in lung cancer. Germline V gene lookup returns CDR1 MGHDK and CDR2 SYGVNS. The CDR3 sequence is 14 residues long. Between the trimmed V and J ends, which lost 6 bases and 4 bases, there was a span of 16 bases. A few counts support this clonotype. TCRdb re-derived calls from the 5' RACE reads in MiXCR, one entry per CDR3 protein. The sample has some 85,000 distinct CDR3 sequences, approximately 20% seen once. Time point reported: sample taken at primary tumor resection. Unsorted tumor, nontumor lung tissue or cryopreserved PBMC supplied the whole RNA.

V and J are TRBV25-1 and TRBJ2-7; the D gene could be TRBD1 or TRBD2 (5 bases each). The sequence derives from a male donor with early-stage non-small cell lung cancer. The specimen was PBMCs, collected at surgery. The CDR3 DNA reads as TGTGCCAGCAGCTTACCGGGACCTCGATACGAGCAGTACTTC. Protein sequence: CASSLPGPRYEQYF.